A single sample gave rise to the 15 T cell receptor beta chains below, sequenced in a study of blood T cell repertoires in COVID-19. Method: immunoSEQ multiplex PCR; TCRdb's copy keeps in-frame clones and lacks some. The sample shows approximately 300,000 clones, approximately 80% of them seen only once. Sequencing was performed on peripheral blood. These receptors came from a woman aged 45-59 years with active or convalescent COVID-19.

The gene calls are TRBV30 and TRBJ2-1, with D uncertain. V gave up 2 bases and J gave up 7 bases, with 6 bases separating them. Germline assignment: CDR1 GTSNPN and CDR2 SVGIG (reference sequence). The CDR3 is made up of 11 amino acids. The CDR3 bases are TGTGCCTGGAGTTCCGGGAATGAGCAGTTCTTC. It codes for CAWSSGNEQFF.

The chain recombines TRBV6-1 with TRBJ1-5; D gene unclear. This CDR3 contains 13 residues. CDR1 and CDR2 from the germline V gene are MNHNS and SASEGT. The V end lost 1 base, the J end lost 10 bases, and 11 bases lay between the germline ends. The CDR3 region has the DNA TGTGCCAGCAGTGAAGGAATCGGACTACCCCAGCATTTT. Translated: CASSEGIGLPQHF.

The CDR3 here is CASRTGGANTEAFF. The CDR3 DNA follows: TGTGCCAGTAGGACAGGGGGAGCAAACACTGAAGCTTTCTTT. The V call is TRBV19, the J call TRBJ1-1; 9 positions match TRBD1. V gave up 6 bases and J gave up 2 bases; unmatched junction bases: 4. The CDR3 contains 14 residues. The V gene's germline CDR1 is LNHDA and CDR2 SQIVND (reference sequence).

The V and J genes are TRBV5-1 and TRBJ2-1; tentative D call: TRBD2 (5 bases). Germline CDR1 and CDR2: SGHRS and YFSETQ. This CDR3 region has 16 residues. Trimming stripped 1 base from V and 7 bases from J, with 18 bases between. CDR3 DNA: TGCGCCAGCAGCTTGAACCCCGGACTCAAGACAAATGAGCAGTTCTTC. It translates to CASSLNPGLKTNEQFF.

This chain connects TRBV2 to TRBJ1-1; 10 positions match TRBD1. Germline lookup yields CDR1 SNHLY and CDR2 FYNNEI. This CDR3 is built from 15 residues. V was clipped by 6 bases and J by 8 bases; unmatched bases: 12. As DNA, the CDR3 is TGTGCCAGCAGCCTGACCCGGACAGGGGGAGACGAAGCTTTCTTT. Translation: CASSLTRTGGDEAFF.

This chain links TRBV27 with TRBJ1-1; tentatively, D is TRBD1 (6 bases). The V and J ends lost 5 bases and 0 bases respectively, with 7 bases between them. The CDR3 sequence is 13 residues long. The germline V gene encodes CDR1 MNHEY and CDR2 SMNVEV (reference sequence). The DNA for the CDR3 is TGTGCCAGCAGTACAGGGTTGAACACTGAAGCTTTCTTT. It is translated as CASSTGLNTEAFF.

This clone came up a few times. This rearrangement joins TRBV28 to TRBJ1-5, with 7 positions matching TRBD1. From germline, CDR1 is MDHEN and CDR2 SYDVKM. This CDR3 is 20 amino acids long. J lost 1 base, V lost 4 bases, and 19 bases had no gene match. CDR3 DNA: TGTGCCAGCAGTTACCTCGGAACAGGGGTTGGGTCGGGGAGCAATCAGCCCCAGCATTTT. Protein sequence: CASSYLGTGVGSGSNQPQHF.

The chain carries TRBV18 and TRBJ1-2; tentatively, D is TRBD1 (6 bases). Trimming removed 3 bases from V and 0 bases from J, with 11 bases in between. The length of the CDR3 is 15 residues. Germline-derived CDR1 and CDR2 are KGHSH and LQKENI. This chain's CDR3 is CASSPGQLANYGYTF. In nucleotides, the CDR3 is TGTGCCAGCTCACCCGGACAGCTCGCTAACTATGGCTACACCTTC.

A single count supports this clone. Here the CDR3 reads CASNPGGGVGLNTEAFF. The CDR3 coding sequence is TGTGCCAGCAACCCCGGGGGGGGCGTTGGTTTAAACACTGAAGCTTTCTTT. The chain combines TRBV5-4 with TRBJ1-1, with D perhaps matching TRBD1 (6 bases). Looked up from germline, CDR1 is SGHNT and CDR2 is YYREEE (reference sequence). V lost 6 bases to trimming and J lost 2 bases, with 23 bases between them. The CDR3 is 17 residues long.

The CDR3 loop reads CATGQGANRNQPQHF. The CDR3 nucleotides read TGTGCCACAGGACAGGGGGCAAATCGAAATCAGCCCCAGCATTTT. The V call is TRBV19, the J call TRBJ1-5; 11 bases agree with TRBD1. Trimming cost V 10 bases and J 4 bases; bases outside gene matches: 9. The CDR3 runs to 15 residues. The germline CDR1 and CDR2 sequences are LNHDA and SQIVND (reference sequence).

With regard to this clone: A read error may produce the germline difference seen at one junction end. The rearrangement uses TRBV28 and TRBJ1-1; D unclear. The CDR3 loop spans 11 amino acids. Germline lookup yields CDR1 MDHEN and CDR2 SYDVKM. DNA of the CDR3: TGCGCGGCTATTTCGGGATATGAAGCTTTCTTT. Translating it yields CAAISGYEAFF.

This clone has just one count. The V call is TRBV11-2, the J call TRBJ1-2, with D unresolved. Trimming cost V 4 bases and J 4 bases, with 16 bases left between them. Germline-derived CDR1 and CDR2 are SGHAT and FQNNGV. The CDR3 has 15 residues. CDR3 loop: CASSSFLNGVYGYTF. For the CDR3, the DNA is TGTGCCAGCAGCTCCTTTCTCAACGGGGTCTATGGCTACACCTTC.

The J gene is TRBJ1-4, the V gene TRBV28; 7 positions agree with TRBD1. V was clipped by 6 bases and J by 0 bases; unmatched bases: 7. There are 16 residues in the CDR3. CDR1 is MDHEN and CDR2 is SYDVKM in the germline V gene. The CDR3 here is CASSRDSLATNEKLFF. The CDR3 region has the DNA TGTGCCAGCAGCAGGGACAGTCTAGCAACTAATGAAAAACTGTTTTTT. The whole variable domain, filled in from reference TRBV28 and TRBJ1-4, reads DVKVTQSSRYLVKRTGEKVFLECVQDMDHENMFWYRQDPGLGLRLIYFSYDVKMKEKGDIPEGYSVSREKKERFSLILESASTNQTSMYLCASSRDSLATNEKLFFGSGTQLSVL.

The chain uses TRBV28 and TRBJ2-7, with 7 bases aligning to TRBD1. Germline-derived CDR1 and CDR2 are MDHEN and SYDVKM. The trim removed 0 bases at V and 6 bases at J, leaving 2 bases unmatched. The CDR3 totals 13 residues. CDR3 loop: CASSLWTGSEQYF. In DNA form, the CDR3 reads TGTGCCAGCAGTTTATGGACAGGGTCCGAGCAGTACTTC.

V and J are TRBV18 and TRBJ2-4; D remains unclear. Trimming removed 3 bases at V and 2 bases at J, with 5 bases between. Germline V gene lookup returns CDR1 KGHSH and CDR2 LQKENI. This CDR3 contains 13 residues. This chain's CDR3 is CASSPASKNIQYF. CDR3 nucleotides: TGTGCCAGCTCACCGGCTTCCAAAAACATTCAGTACTTC.